This TCR beta chain is drawn from a study of CD8 T cells in Susac syndrome. The RNA input was roughly 0.5 to 1 ug, and it was reverse transcribed with random hexamers. TCRdb itself ran the immunoSEQ multiplex PCR reads through MiXCR, one entry per CDR3 protein. The data show about 190,000 distinct CDR3 sequences, 85% to 95% seen once. Study results and limitations: That the number of individuals in its TCR sequencing and HLA analysis was relatively small was acknowledged by the study.

Trimming left V 2 bases short and J 1 base short, with 7 bases between. The CDR3 is 13 amino acids. Germline-derived CDR1 and CDR2 are SGHRS and YFSETQ. This clonotype was seen just once. Its antigen is as yet unknown. The TCR comes from a human donor in good health. The material sequenced was CD4+ T cells from PBMCs. J is TRBJ2-7 and V is TRBV5-1; no reliable D call. The CDR3 here is CASSFLESYEQYF. The CDR3 nucleotides read TGCGCCAGCAGCTTCCTAGAGTCCTACGAGCAGTACTTC.